A single sample is the source of the 21 T cell receptor beta chains below, sequenced in a study of somatic mutations in cytotoxic T cells in rheumatoid arthritis. The repertoire was sequenced with immunoSEQ multiplex PCR; TCRdb's copy has only in-frame clones and lacks some. Here the sample spans some 15,000 clones, roughly four fifths being singletons. Input material: CD8+ T cells sorted from blood. These receptors were obtained from a woman in her forties or fifties with rheumatoid arthritis.

The J gene is TRBJ1-5, the V gene TRBV6-5; D not resolved. V lost 1 base to trimming and J lost 5 bases, with 6 bases between them. The length of the CDR3 is 13 residues. Looked up from germline, CDR1 is MNHEY and CDR2 is SVGAGI. In DNA, the CDR3 is TGTGCCAGCAGTTACTATGTGGATCAGCCCCAGCATTTT. It codes for CASSYYVDQPQHF.

The rearrangement joins TRBV7-9 to TRBJ1-2; a weak D match, TRBD1 (6 bases). Trimming removed 6 bases from V and 1 base from J, with 12 bases in between. Germline assignment: CDR1 SEHNR and CDR2 FQNEAQ (reference sequence). The length of the CDR3 is 14 residues. The DNA for the CDR3 is TGTGCCAGCAGTTACTCGGACAGTAACTATGGCTACACCTTC. Amino acids: CASSYSDSNYGYTF.

CDR3 sequence: CASSLTRVASPYEQYF. CDR3 nucleotides: TGTGCCAGCAGCTTAACGAGGGTAGCGTCCCCCTACGAGCAGTACTTC. The chain uses TRBV7-3 and TRBJ2-7; D possibly corresponds to TRBD2 (5 bases). There are 16 residues in the CDR3. V lost 0 bases and J lost 2, with 14 bases in between. Germline V gene lookup returns CDR1 SGHTA and CDR2 FQGTGA.

Concerning this clone: Its ends do not fully match the called genes, so a read error is possible. The chain uses TRBV5-1 and TRBJ2-5, with TRBD1 identical over 11 bases. This CDR3 comprises 16 residues. The V gene's germline CDR1 is SGHRS and CDR2 YFSETQ. The CDR3 DNA is TGCGCCGGCAGCTTGGAGGGACAGGGGGTTAGAGAGACCCAGTACTTC. This codes for CAGSLEGQGVRETQYF.

This chain joins TRBV6-1 and TRBJ2-7, with 8 bases identical to TRBD1. Per germline, CDR1 MNHNS and CDR2 SASEGT. This CDR3 comprises 15 residues. The V segment lost 2 bases and the J segment 4 bases; nucleotides outside the gene matches: 7. CDR3 amino acids: CASSESSNRGYEQYF. CDR3 bases: TGTGCCAGCAGTGAATCTTCTAACAGGGGGTACGAGCAGTACTTC.

This rearrangement joins TRBV7-9 to TRBJ2-3; 8 bases are a match to TRBD1. From germline, CDR1 is SEHNR and CDR2 FQNEAQ (reference sequence). V was clipped by 3 bases and J by 6 bases; unmatched bases: 2. The CDR3 has 13 residues. CDR3 region: CASSFRGPDTQYF. In nucleotides, the CDR3 is TGTGCCAGCAGCTTCAGGGGGCCGGATACGCAGTATTTT.

V is TRBV15 and J is TRBJ2-7, with 10 positions matching TRBD1. V gave up 2 bases and J gave up 4 bases; unmatched junction bases: 5. The CDR3 has 15 residues. From germline, CDR1 is LNHNV and CDR2 YYDKDF (reference sequence). The CDR3 loop reads CATSRQTGGGYEQYF. The CDR3 region has the DNA TGTGCCACCAGCAGACAGACAGGGGGCGGGTACGAGCAGTACTTC.

The chain couples TRBV29-1 to TRBJ2-3, with 9 bases lining up with TRBD2. Trimming took 4 bases from V and 2 from J; bases not matched to a gene: 4. There are 14 residues in the CDR3. The germline V gene has CDR1 SQVTM and CDR2 ANQGSEA. CDR3: CSVVVAGVTDTQYF. The CDR3 region has the DNA TGCAGCGTTGTTGTAGCGGGAGTCACAGATACGCAGTATTTT.

The chain links TRBV7-9 to TRBJ2-3; D unresolved. The V gene lost 1 base and the J gene lost 1 base, with 6 bases spanning the gap. In germline, CDR1 is SEHNR, CDR2 FQNEAQ (reference sequence). The CDR3 sequence is 14 residues long. CDR3 in amino acids: CASSLVQGTDTQYF. The CDR3 coding sequence is TGTGCCAGCAGCTTAGTCCAGGGCACAGATACGCAGTATTTT.

J is TRBJ1-4 and V is TRBV7-9; D may be TRBD1 (6 bases). Germline loops: CDR1 SEHNR, CDR2 FQNEAQ (reference sequence). The CDR3 has 11 amino acids. Trimming left V 7 bases short and J 11 bases short, with 11 bases between. The CDR3: CASKGGDKLFF. The CDR3 nucleotides are TGTGCCAGCAAGGGGGGGGACAAACTGTTTTTT.

The rearrangement uses TRBV2 and TRBJ2-5; 10 bases agree with TRBD2. The J segment lost 2 bases and the V segment lost 5 bases, leaving 14 bases of the junction unmatched. The CDR3 length is 18 residues. The germline V gene encodes CDR1 SNHLY and CDR2 FYNNEI. The DNA of the CDR3 is TGTGCCAGCAGTCCTAGGCCCTTGACTAGCGGGCTACAAGAGACCCAGTACTTC. Its translation is CASSPRPLTSGLQETQYF.

This chain joins TRBV27 and TRBJ2-1; unclear D gene. Trimming shortened V by 1 base and J by 8 bases, and 9 bases separated the two germline ends. The CDR3 totals 13 residues. Germline lookup yields CDR1 MNHEY and CDR2 SMNVEV (reference sequence). The DNA for the CDR3 is TGTGCCAGCAGTTTATACATTCACGATGAGCAGTTCTTC. Its translation: CASSLYIHDEQFF.

The chain links TRBV7-9 to TRBJ2-7; D may be TRBD2 (6 bases). V was trimmed by 5 bases and J by 6 bases, leaving 11 bases between them. This CDR3 comprises 12 residues. Germline V CDR1 and CDR2: SEHNR, FQNEAQ (reference sequence). CDR3 protein: CASSTGTGEQYF. The DNA for the CDR3 is TGTGCCAGCAGCACGGGGACTGGCGAGCAGTACTTC.

The chain combines TRBV28 with TRBJ2-1; tentatively, D is TRBD1 (5 bases). The CDR3 spans 15 residues. The V gene lost 6 bases and the J gene lost 2 bases, with 14 bases spanning the gap. The germline V gene encodes CDR1 MDHEN and CDR2 SYDVKM. The DNA of the CDR3 is TGTGCCAGCAGGGCAGGGTTCCGGGCCTACAATGAGCAGTTCTTC. This codes for CASRAGFRAYNEQFF.

This sequence joins TRBV11-2 and TRBJ2-5; no definite D call. The CDR3 has 12 amino acids. The germline V and J ends were trimmed by 1 base and 5 bases, with 5 bases remaining between them. CDR1 is SGHAT and CDR2 is FQNNGV in the germline V gene. CDR3 sequence (DNA): TGTGCCAGCAGCTTAGCTGGGGAGACCCAGTACTTC. Its protein product is CASSLAGETQYF.

The chain carries TRBV13 and TRBJ2-1; a possible D gene is TRBD2 (6 bases). This CDR3 comprises 16 residues. From germline, CDR1 is PRHDT and CDR2 FYEKMQ (reference sequence). V gave up 8 bases and J gave up 1 base, with 18 bases separating them. The CDR3 region has the DNA TGTGCCAGCCTCTTCGGGGGTAGCGAATCCTACAATGAGCAGTTCTTC. Its protein is CASLFGGSESYNEQFF.

V gene TRBV4-3 combines with J gene TRBJ1-3; D unresolved. The CDR3 is 14 residues long. CDR1 and CDR2 (germline): LGHNA, YSLEER. The V end was cut by 3 bases, the J end by 0 bases, with 6 bases between. The CDR3 bases are TGCGCCAGCAGCCACGACGACTCTGGAAACACCATATATTTT. Translated: CASSHDDSGNTIYF.

The J gene is TRBJ1-5, the V gene TRBV30; possibly TRBD1 for D (6 bases). Germline V CDR1 and CDR2: GTSNPN, SVGIG (reference sequence). With 5 bases removed from V and 1 base from J, the gap between germline ends came to 18 bases. The CDR3 spans 16 residues. DNA of the CDR3: TGTGCCTGGGACGTAGGGGGTTTGAAGAGCAATCAGCCCCAGCATTTT. It is translated as CAWDVGGLKSNQPQHF.

V usage is TRBV11-2 and J usage is TRBJ2-7, with no clear D. This CDR3 contains 15 residues. The germline V gene encodes CDR1 SGHAT and CDR2 FQNNGV. The germline V and J ends were trimmed by 5 bases and 0 bases, with 14 bases remaining between them. The CDR3 DNA is TGTGCCAGCAGCCCGATAACCGGGCCCTCCTACGAGCAGTACTTC. This codes for CASSPITGPSYEQYF.

In its sample, this clone is large. V is TRBV2 and J is TRBJ1-1, with 7 positions matching TRBD1. This CDR3 contains 17 residues. Germline V gene data show CDR1 as SNHLY and CDR2 as FYNNEI. J was trimmed by 0 bases and V by 4 bases; bases with no gene match: 11. The DNA of the CDR3 is TGTGCCAGCAGTGGCGACAGGGATGGGGAAATGAACACTGAAGCTTTCTTT. The encoded protein is CASSGDRDGEMNTEAFF.

The V call is TRBV27, the J call TRBJ2-7, with 11 bases that match TRBD1. Germline V gene data show CDR1 as MNHEY and CDR2 as SMNVEV (reference sequence). The CDR3 length is 14 residues. V lost 7 bases and J lost 2; bases outside the gene matches: 4. CDR3 sequence: CASKEGQGAYEQYF. The CDR3 DNA is TGTGCCAGCAAGGAGGGACAGGGGGCCTACGAGCAGTACTTC.